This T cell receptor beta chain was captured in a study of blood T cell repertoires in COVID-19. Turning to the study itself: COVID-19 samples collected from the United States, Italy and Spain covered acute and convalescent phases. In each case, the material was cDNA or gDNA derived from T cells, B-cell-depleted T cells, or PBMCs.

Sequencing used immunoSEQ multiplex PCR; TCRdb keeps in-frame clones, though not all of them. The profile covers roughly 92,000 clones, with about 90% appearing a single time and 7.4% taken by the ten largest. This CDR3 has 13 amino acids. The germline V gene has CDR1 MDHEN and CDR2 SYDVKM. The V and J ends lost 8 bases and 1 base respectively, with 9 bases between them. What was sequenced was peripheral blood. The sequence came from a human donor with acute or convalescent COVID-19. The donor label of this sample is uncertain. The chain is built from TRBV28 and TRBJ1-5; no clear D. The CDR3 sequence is CASRSSSNQPQHF. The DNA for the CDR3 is TGTGCCAGCCGGTCCTCAAGCAATCAGCCCCAGCATTTT.